The 27 T cell receptor beta chains reported below all come from one sample, sequenced in a study of T cell changes during pregnancy in multiple sclerosis. Some clones are missing from TCRdb's copy, which holds only in-frame ones; the method was immunoSEQ multiplex PCR. The sample includes 35,000 to 45,000 clones, approximately 88% of them seen just once. Sequencing was performed on CD4+ T cells from peripheral blood mononuclear cells, taken in the first trimester of pregnancy. Receptors were obtained from a female donor with multiple sclerosis, enrolled in a pregnancy study.

The count of this clone is one. The chain carries TRBV18 and TRBJ1-5, with D maybe TRBD1 (6 bases). The CDR3 totals 16 residues. Trimming pared 4 bases from V and 4 bases from J, leaving 17 bases between. CDR1 and CDR2 from the germline V gene are KGHSH and LQKENI. CDR3 coding DNA: TGTGCCAGCTCACACTCCCCAGGGGCGGAGAATCAGCCCCAGCATTTT. Translating it yields CASSHSPGAENQPQHF.

The rearrangement links TRBV2 to TRBJ2-1, with 16 bases identical to TRBD2. The CDR3 has 15 residues. Germline V CDR1 and CDR2: SNHLY, FYNNEI. Losses at the gene ends were 5 bases for V and 9 bases for J; bases not matched to a gene: 4. The CDR3 loop is CASSTGTSGRGEQFF. Here the CDR3 DNA reads TGTGCCAGCAGTACCGGGACTAGCGGGAGGGGTGAGCAGTTCTTC.

The gene calls are TRBV7-2 and TRBJ2-2, with 8 nucleotides matching TRBD2. Germline CDR1 SGHTA, CDR2 FQGNSA. Unmatched junction bases numbered 7, after V lost 6 bases and J lost 1 base. The CDR3 totals 16 residues. The CDR3 sequence: CASRSSGLGNTGELFF. For the CDR3, the DNA is TGTGCCAGCAGGTCCTCGGGACTAGGGAACACCGGGGAGCTGTTTTTT.

The CDR3 bases are TGTGCCAGCAGTGCGAGGACTAGCGGGACCGGGGAGCTGTTTTTT. The encoded protein is CASSARTSGTGELFF. This chain joins TRBV2 and TRBJ2-2, with 11 positions matching TRBD2. V lost 4 bases and J lost 5; bases outside the gene matches: 3. This CDR3 contains 15 residues. Germline V CDR1 and CDR2: SNHLY, FYNNEI.

V and J are TRBV30 and TRBJ2-1; 16 bases line up with TRBD2. With V trimmed by 3 bases and J by 10 bases, 21 bases remained unmatched. This CDR3 has 20 residues. The germline CDR1 and CDR2 sequences are GTSNPN and SVGIG (reference sequence). This CDR3 reads CAWSLPPGLAGGPLSREQFF. The DNA for the CDR3 is TGTGCCTGGAGCTTACCTCCGGGACTAGCGGGAGGGCCCCTTTCGCGGGAGCAGTTCTTC.

The chain couples TRBV10-3 to TRBJ2-5; 8 bases are shared with TRBD1. The germline V gene has CDR1 ENHRY and CDR2 SYGVKD. J was trimmed by 5 bases and V by 0 bases; bases with no gene match: 8. The CDR3 loop spans 16 amino acids. For the CDR3, the DNA is TGTGCCATCAGTGAGTCGCTGGACAGGGTACGGGAGACCCAGTACTTC. Protein sequence: CAISESLDRVRETQYF.

The chain uses TRBV18 and TRBJ2-7, with 12 positions matching TRBD2. Trimming removed 5 bases from V and 6 bases from J; junction bases left unmatched: 8. The CDR3 has 15 amino acids. The germline gives CDR1 KGHSH, CDR2 LQKENI. The CDR3 loop reads CASSGLAGLSGEQYF. In DNA form, the CDR3 reads TGTGCCAGCTCAGGACTAGCGGGGCTATCAGGCGAGCAGTACTTC.

The chain is built from TRBV5-4 and TRBJ2-1, with 8 positions matching TRBD2. Losses at the gene ends were 4 bases for V and 3 bases for J; bases not matched to a gene: 9. The CDR3 extends over 16 amino acids. CDR1 is SGHNT and CDR2 is YYREEE in the germline V gene (reference sequence). The CDR3 sequence is CASSPELAANYNEQFF. The CDR3 DNA sequence: TGTGCCAGCAGCCCTGAACTAGCGGCCAACTACAATGAGCAGTTCTTC.

This chain links TRBV5-1 with TRBJ2-7, with D possibly TRBD1 on 6 matching bases. V dropped 6 bases and J dropped 1 base, with 14 bases sitting between them. Germline CDR1 SGHRS, CDR2 YFSETQ. The length of the CDR3 is 14 residues. The CDR3, as DNA: TGCGCCAGCAATACAGGGAAGGGATCCTACGAGCAGTACTTC. Protein: CASNTGKGSYEQYF. Full variable domain (missing parts from reference TRBV5-1 and TRBJ2-7): KAGVTQTPRYLIKTRGQQVTLSCSPISGHRSVSWYQQTPGQGLQFLFEYFSETQRNKGNFPGRFSGRQFSNSRSEMNVSTLELGDSALYLCASNTGKGSYEQYFGPGTRLTVT.

This clone was observed a single time. The chain couples TRBV6-5 to TRBJ1-1; D unresolved. V dropped 4 bases and J dropped 4 bases, with 10 bases sitting between them. Looked up from germline, CDR1 is MNHEY and CDR2 is SVGAGI. The CDR3 has 13 residues. The CDR3 DNA follows: TGTGCCAGCAGTTTTGGGGAGGGCACTGAAGCTTTCTTT. Translating gives CASSFGEGTEAFF.

This clone is categorized as medium-sized. V is TRBV7-8 and J is TRBJ2-1; 11 nucleotides match TRBD2. The CDR3 has 18 residues. V was pared by 5 bases and J by 7 bases, with 16 bases of the junction left unmatched. Germline-derived CDR1 and CDR2 are SGHVS and FQNEAQ. CDR3 residues: CASSPKERSGRAGNEQFF. The CDR3 bases are TGTGCCAGCAGCCCAAAGGAGCGTAGCGGGAGGGCTGGGAATGAGCAGTTCTTC.

Details on this clone: Sequence at one end of the junction differs from germline and may be a read error. The V and J genes are TRBV27 and TRBJ2-1; D might be TRBD1 (5 bases). This CDR3 has 15 residues. Germline CDR1 and CDR2: MNHEY and SMNVEV (reference sequence). CDR3 in amino acids: CASSLDIISYNGQFF. The CDR3 DNA reads as TGTGCCAGCAGTTTGGACATCATCTCCTACAATGGGCAGTTCTTC.

This chain connects TRBV18 to TRBJ2-7; possible D gene TRBD1, 5 bases. Trimming took off 4 bases at V and 4 bases at J, with 11 bases between the two ends. This CDR3 spans 13 amino acids. From germline, CDR1 is KGHSH and CDR2 LQKENI. The CDR3 coding sequence is TGTGCCAGCTCACGTGGACAAGATTACGAGCAGTACTTC. Amino acid sequence: CASSRGQDYEQYF.

CDR3: CASSTLRTVRNQPQHF. For the CDR3, the DNA is TGTGCCAGTAGTACCTTAAGGACAGTCCGCAATCAGCCCCAGCATTTT. This chain connects TRBV19 to TRBJ1-5; weak D call: TRBD1 (6 bases). Trimming shortened V by 4 bases and J by 2 bases, and 15 bases separated the two germline ends. CDR3 length: 16 amino acids. Germline V gene lookup returns CDR1 LNHDA and CDR2 SQIVND (reference sequence).

V is TRBV5-1 and J is TRBJ2-3, with TRBD1 as a possible D gene (5 bases). The CDR3 extends over 14 amino acids. Deletions cut 0 bases from V and 0 bases from J, with 5 bases between. Germline-derived CDR1 and CDR2 are SGHRS and YFSETQ. The CDR3 nucleotides are TGCGCCAGCAGCTTGGGACAGAGCACAGATACGCAGTATTTT. This encodes CASSLGQSTDTQYF.

This clone has just a few counts. The V gene is TRBV30, the J gene TRBJ1-4, with D possibly matching TRBD1 (5 bases). With 1 base removed from V and 13 bases from J, the gap between germline ends came to 10 bases. The CDR3 runs to 11 residues. Germline V lookup: CDR1 GTSNPN, CDR2 SVGIG (reference sequence). DNA of the CDR3: TGTGCCTGGAGTGAAGCGGGGGGACTGTTTTTT. This translates into CAWSEAGGLFF.

The V gene is TRBV11-3, the J gene TRBJ2-7; the match to TRBD2 covers 7 bases. The ends lost 3 bases at V and 4 bases at J; junction bases unmatched: 15. The CDR3 contains 17 residues. Germline V gives CDR1 SGHNT, CDR2 YENEEA. DNA of the CDR3: TGTGCCAGCAGCTTTCATCAGGTTCCAATAGCGGGTTACGAGCAGTACTTC. Protein: CASSFHQVPIAGYEQYF.

This chain links TRBV10-3 with TRBJ2-1; perhaps TRBD1 as D (5 bases). The germline CDR1 and CDR2 sequences are ENHRY and SYGVKD. This CDR3 has 14 residues. The germline V and J ends were trimmed by 2 bases and 7 bases, with 12 bases remaining between them. CDR3 nucleotide sequence: TGTGCCATCAGTGAGGAGACAGTGAGGAATGAGCAGTTCTTC. Amino acids: CAISEETVRNEQFF.

The table lists this clone with a count of one. J is TRBJ1-2 and V is TRBV5-1; no firm D call. V lost 2 bases to trimming and J lost 4 bases, with 12 bases between them. CDR1 SGHRS and CDR2 YFSETQ come from the germline V gene. The CDR3 totals 14 residues. The CDR3 protein is CASSLDQATYGYTF. CDR3 DNA sequence: TGCGCCAGCAGCTTAGATCAGGCGACCTATGGCTACACCTTC.

The chain is built from TRBV4-1 and TRBJ1-4; the D gene is possibly TRBD1 (6 bases). V was clipped by 3 bases and J by 5 bases, with 16 bases between them. The CDR3 covers 16 residues. In germline, CDR1 is MGHRA, CDR2 YSYEKL. CDR3 loop: CASSQAPTGSNEKLFF. For the CDR3, the DNA is TGCGCCAGCAGCCAGGCCCCTACAGGGAGCAATGAAAAACTGTTTTTT.

The chain recombines TRBV2 with TRBJ2-2, with D possibly TRBD2 on 5 matching bases. CDR3 length: 13 amino acids. Trimming stripped 7 bases from V and 4 bases from J, with 10 bases between. Germline V CDR1 and CDR2: SNHLY, FYNNEI. In DNA form, the CDR3 reads TGTGCCAGCAATCGGGAAAGCACCGGGGAGCTGTTTTTT. Encoded protein: CASNRESTGELFF.

The chain recombines TRBV30 with TRBJ2-5, with a weak D call TRBD2 (5 bases). Germline V lookup: CDR1 GTSNPN, CDR2 SVGIG (reference sequence). This CDR3 spans 15 amino acids. Trimming took 3 bases from V and 3 from J, leaving 17 bases between them. The CDR3 nucleotides read TGTGCCTGGAGCGGAGTAGGGAGAATCGAAGAGACCCAGTACTTC. Encoded protein: CAWSGVGRIEETQYF. Complete variable domain (other parts from reference TRBV30 and TRBJ2-5): SQTIHQWPATLVQPVGSPLSLECTVEGTSNPNLYWYRQAAGRGLQLLFYSVGIGQISSEVPQNLSASRPQDRQFILSSKKLLLSDSGFYLCAWSGVGRIEETQYFGPGTRLLVL.

The CDR3: CASSKARVVSYNEQFF. CDR3 coding DNA: TGCGCCAGCAGCAAAGCTCGAGTGGTCTCCTACAATGAGCAGTTCTTC. The chain links TRBV5-1 to TRBJ2-1, with D uncertain. The germline V gene encodes CDR1 SGHRS and CDR2 YFSETQ. This CDR3 has 16 residues. With 4 bases removed from V and 0 bases from J, the gap between germline ends came to 14 bases.

The chain has TRBV29-1 and TRBJ1-4, with D uncertain. This CDR3 has 13 amino acids. Per germline, CDR1 SQVTM and CDR2 ANQGSEA. V dropped 7 bases and J dropped 7 bases, with 16 bases sitting between them. The CDR3, as DNA: TGCAGCGCCAAGAGGCCTGGCGGTGAAAAACTGTTTTTT. Encoded protein: CSAKRPGGEKLFF.

The V call is TRBV7-2, the J call TRBJ1-4; tentative D call: TRBD1 (5 bases). This CDR3 region has 15 residues. V was clipped by 5 bases and J by 7 bases, with 17 bases between them. Germline loops: CDR1 SGHTA, CDR2 FQGNSA. The DNA of the CDR3 is TGTGCCAGCAGCCCCCCCGGGGGGTCGGGTGAAAAACTGTTTTTT. Translation gives CASSPPGGSGEKLFF.

This rearrangement joins TRBV4-2 to TRBJ2-3; D unresolved. The CDR3 is 14 residues long. V was clipped by 1 base and J by 0 bases, with 5 bases between them. Germline CDR1 reads LGHNA; CDR2 reads YNFKEQ. The CDR3 DNA is TGTGCCAGCAGCCAAGGTTCTAGCACAGATACGCAGTATTTT. Protein: CASSQGSSTDTQYF.

The chain uses TRBV27 and TRBJ1-2, with TRBD1 matching over 7 bases. Germline-derived CDR1 and CDR2 are MNHEY and SMNVEV (reference sequence). V gave up 2 bases and J gave up 4 bases; unmatched junction bases: 4. This CDR3 contains 14 residues. CDR3 protein: CASSLMGQLYGYTF. CDR3 DNA: TGTGCCAGCAGTTTAATGGGACAGCTCTATGGCTACACCTTC.